These 16 T cell receptor beta chains were all obtained from the same sample, sequenced in a study of shared clonotypes between healthy human individuals. The data were produced by immunoSEQ multiplex PCR, yet TCRdb's version contains in-frame clones alone and is incomplete. The sample includes about 230,000 clones, about 65% of them seen just once. Sequencing used memory CD4+ T cells sorted from blood. Subset meaning: CD45RA-negative fraction. These receptors were collected from a man aged 30 to 45 in good health.

V gene TRBV9 combines with J gene TRBJ2-3; 13 nucleotides align to TRBD2. After removal of 4 bases from V and 3 bases from J, the junction contained 5 bases not matched to a gene. Per the germline V gene, CDR1 is SGDLS and CDR2 is YYNGEE. The CDR3 totals 16 residues. CDR3 sequence: CASSPRLAGGTDTQYF. CDR3 DNA sequence: TGTGCCAGCAGCCCGAGACTAGCGGGAGGAACAGATACGCAGTATTTT.

This sequence joins TRBV7-6 and TRBJ1-1; 7 bases agree with TRBD1. The V gene end was trimmed by 5 bases and the J gene end by 3 bases; junction bases not matched to a gene: 6. The germline gives CDR1 SGHVS, CDR2 FNYEAQ. The CDR3 is 14 amino acids. This CDR3 is CASSQGQRDTEAFF. In DNA, the CDR3 is TGTGCCAGCAGCCAGGGACAGAGGGACACTGAAGCTTTCTTT.

DNA for the CDR3: TGCGCCAGCAGCTTGGGTGCGAGTGCTGGGCAGTACTTC. Its translation: CASSLGASAGQYF. V gene TRBV5-1 combines with J gene TRBJ2-7; D unclear. The CDR3 totals 13 residues. Germline V gives CDR1 SGHRS, CDR2 YFSETQ. V lost 0 bases and J 9 bases, leaving 13 bases between the germline ends. The complete variable domain, with remaining parts taken from reference TRBV5-1 and TRBJ2-7, reads KAGVTQTPRYLIKTRGQQVTLSCSPISGHRSVSWYQQTPGQGLQFLFEYFSETQRNKGNFPGRFSGRQFSNSRSEMNVSTLELGDSALYLCASSLGASAGQYFGPGTRLTVT.

The gene calls are TRBV7-9 and TRBJ2-5, with a tentative D call TRBD2 (7 bases). Germline CDR1 and CDR2: SEHNR and FQNEAQ (reference sequence). There are 15 residues in the CDR3. V lost 5 bases to trimming and J lost 4 bases, with 17 bases between them. The CDR3, as DNA: TGTGCCAGCAGCCCCTACACAGGGAGGGGAGAGACCCAGTACTTC. This gives the protein CASSPYTGRGETQYF.

This chain uses TRBV7-9 with TRBJ2-3; D gene unclear. The V gene's germline CDR1 is SEHNR and CDR2 FQNEAQ (reference sequence). The CDR3 consists of 16 residues. The V end was cut by 1 base, the J end by 0 bases, with 11 bases between. CDR3 protein: CASSLGRWDSTDTQYF. The CDR3 nucleotides are TGTGCCAGCAGCTTAGGGCGGTGGGATAGCACAGATACGCAGTATTTT. The full variable domain, completed using reference TRBV7-9 and TRBJ2-3, is DTGVSQNPRHKITKRGQNVTFRCDPISEHNRLYWYRQTLGQGPEFLTYFQNEAQLEKSRLLSDRFSAERPKGSFSTLEIQRTEQGDSAMYLCASSLGRWDSTDTQYFGPGTRLTVL.

The chain recombines TRBV5-1 with TRBJ1-1; D is possibly TRBD1 (5 bases). CDR3 length: 16 amino acids. Trimming took 0 bases from V and 0 from J, leaving 12 bases between them. Per the germline V gene, CDR1 is SGHRS and CDR2 is YFSETQ. The CDR3 here is CASSLGSGRLNTEAFF. DNA of the CDR3: TGCGCCAGCAGCTTGGGCTCGGGGCGACTGAACACTGAAGCTTTCTTT.

This clone was recorded at least ten times. The chain has TRBV10-2 and TRBJ1-5; D not certain. Germline CDR1 reads WSHSY; CDR2 reads SAAADI. V lost 3 bases and J 6 bases, leaving 9 bases between the germline ends. The CDR3 totals 13 residues. CDR3 DNA sequence: TGCGCCAGCAGTGATGGGGATACTCAGCCCCAGCATTTT. Protein: CASSDGDTQPQHF.

This chain connects TRBV2 to TRBJ2-3, with D tentatively TRBD1 (6 bases). CDR1 SNHLY and CDR2 FYNNEI come from the germline V gene. V shed 3 bases and J shed 2 bases, with 15 bases lying between them. This CDR3 region has 16 residues. This chain's CDR3 is CASSEGADRYTDTQYF. CDR3 DNA sequence: TGTGCCAGCAGTGAGGGCGCGGACAGATACACAGATACGCAGTATTTT. Full variable domain (missing parts from reference TRBV2 and TRBJ2-3): EPEVTQTPSHQVTQMGQEVILRCVPISNHLYFYWYRQILGQKVEFLVSFYNNEISEKSEIFDDQFSVERPDGSNFTLKIRSTKLEDSAMYFCASSEGADRYTDTQYFGPGTRLTVL.

V is TRBV14 and J is TRBJ1-1; D is unresolved. From germline, CDR1 is SGHDN and CDR2 FVKESK. This CDR3 is built from 14 residues. V gave up 2 bases and J gave up 1 base, with 8 bases separating them. As DNA, the CDR3 is TGTGCCAGCAGCCAAAATATACCGAACACTGAAGCTTTCTTT. Protein: CASSQNIPNTEAFF. The whole variable domain, filled in from reference TRBV14 and TRBJ1-1, reads EAGVTQFPSHSVIEKGQTVTLRCDPISGHDNLYWYRRVMGKEIKFLLHFVKESKQDESGMPNNRFLAERTGGTYSTLKVQPAELEDSGVYFCASSQNIPNTEAFFGQGTRLTVV.

This clone was picked up a small number of times. This chain joins TRBV4-3 and TRBJ1-3; D is ambiguous. The CDR3 is 16 amino acids. Germline CDR1 reads LGHNA; CDR2 reads YSLEER. V dropped 0 bases and J dropped 3 bases, with 12 bases sitting between them. The CDR3: CASSQEIPVFGNTIYF. The CDR3 DNA follows: TGCGCCAGCAGCCAAGAAATACCCGTGTTTGGAAACACCATATATTTT.

The chain couples TRBV4-1 to TRBJ2-5, with 10 nucleotides matching TRBD2. After removal of 3 bases from V and 2 bases from J, the junction contained 9 bases not matched to a gene. The CDR3 loop spans 17 amino acids. Germline CDR1 and CDR2: MGHRA and YSYEKL. The CDR3 is CASSHTASGSLQETQYF. The CDR3 DNA follows: TGCGCCAGCAGCCATACGGCTAGCGGGAGTCTTCAAGAGACCCAGTACTTC.

The chain couples TRBV27 to TRBJ1-1; maybe TRBD1 (6 bases). Germline V CDR1 and CDR2: MNHEY, SMNVEV (reference sequence). The CDR3 totals 15 residues. The V and J ends lost 2 bases and 5 bases respectively, with 15 bases between them. The CDR3 sequence: CASSLRGTRETEAFF. For the CDR3, the DNA is TGTGCCAGCAGTTTACGTGGGACAAGAGAAACTGAAGCTTTCTTT.

The chain carries TRBV7-2 and TRBJ2-2, with 7 positions matching TRBD1. The CDR3 sequence is 16 residues long. V lost 5 bases to trimming and J lost 6 bases; unmatched junction nucleotides: 12. Germline V gene lookup returns CDR1 SGHTA and CDR2 FQGNSA. CDR3 residues: CASSTTGAVGAGELFF. CDR3 in DNA: TGTGCCAGCAGCACCACAGGGGCGGTAGGGGCCGGGGAGCTGTTTTTT.

J is TRBJ2-7 and V is TRBV10-3; 8 nucleotides align to TRBD2. With 11 bases clipped from V and 4 bases from J, the junction kept 4 bases outside the gene matches. Germline V CDR1 and CDR2: ENHRY, SYGVKD. There are 11 residues in the CDR3. The CDR3 is CAHGGEYEQYF. As DNA, the CDR3 is TGTGCCCACGGGGGGGAGTACGAGCAGTACTTC.

The rearrangement joins TRBV19 to TRBJ1-5; no definite D call. The CDR3 is made up of 13 amino acids. V was cut by 8 bases and J by 1 base, with 9 bases left in between. The V gene's germline CDR1 is LNHDA and CDR2 SQIVND (reference sequence). CDR3 in DNA: TGTGCCAGTTCCGTGAGGAGCAATCAGCCCCAGCATTTT. Translation: CASSVRSNQPQHF.

V is TRBV29-1 and J is TRBJ1-2; a possible D gene is TRBD1 (5 bases). The germline V and J ends were trimmed by 8 bases and 4 bases, with 17 bases remaining between them. Germline CDR1 and CDR2: SQVTM and ANQGSEA. The CDR3 runs 13 residues. In DNA form, the CDR3 reads TGCAGCATAACGGGGACGGGAGTCTATGGCTACACCTTC. The encoded protein is CSITGTGVYGYTF.